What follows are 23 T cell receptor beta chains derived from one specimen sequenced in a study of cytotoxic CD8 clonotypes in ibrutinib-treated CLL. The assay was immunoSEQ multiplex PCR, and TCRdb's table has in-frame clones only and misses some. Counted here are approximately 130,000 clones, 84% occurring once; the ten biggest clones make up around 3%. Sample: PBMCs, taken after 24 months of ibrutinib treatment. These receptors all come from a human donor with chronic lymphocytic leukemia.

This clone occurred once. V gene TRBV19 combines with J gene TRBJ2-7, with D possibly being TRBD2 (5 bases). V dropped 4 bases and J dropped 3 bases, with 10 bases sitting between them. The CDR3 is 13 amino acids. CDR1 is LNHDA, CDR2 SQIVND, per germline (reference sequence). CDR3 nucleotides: TGTGCCAGTAGTACCGGGAACTTCTACGAGCAGTACTTC. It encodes CASSTGNFYEQYF.

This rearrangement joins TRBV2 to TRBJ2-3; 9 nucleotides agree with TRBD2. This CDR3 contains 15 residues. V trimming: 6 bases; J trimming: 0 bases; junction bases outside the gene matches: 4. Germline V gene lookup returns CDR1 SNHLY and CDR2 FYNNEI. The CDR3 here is CASRGTSYSTDTQYF. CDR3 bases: TGTGCCAGCAGAGGGACTAGCTATAGCACAGATACGCAGTATTTT.

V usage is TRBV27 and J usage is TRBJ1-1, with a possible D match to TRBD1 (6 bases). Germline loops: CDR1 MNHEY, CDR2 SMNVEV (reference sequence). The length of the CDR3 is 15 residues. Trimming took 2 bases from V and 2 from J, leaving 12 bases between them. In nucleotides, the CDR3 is TGTGCCAGCAGTTTAGGCCGACAGGAAAACACTGAAGCTTTCTTT. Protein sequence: CASSLGRQENTEAFF.

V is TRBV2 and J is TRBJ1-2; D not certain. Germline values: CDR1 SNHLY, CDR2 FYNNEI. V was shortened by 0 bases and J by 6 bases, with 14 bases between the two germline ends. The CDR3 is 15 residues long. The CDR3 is CASSEARRSRDGYTF. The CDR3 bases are TGTGCCAGCAGTGAAGCGCGGCGGTCCCGGGATGGCTACACCTTC. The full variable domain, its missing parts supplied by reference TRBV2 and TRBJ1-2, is EPEVTQTPSHQVTQMGQEVILRCVPISNHLYFYWYRQILGQKVEFLVSFYNNEISEKSEIFDDQFSVERPDGSNFTLKIRSTKLEDSAMYFCASSEARRSRDGYTFGSGTRLTVV.

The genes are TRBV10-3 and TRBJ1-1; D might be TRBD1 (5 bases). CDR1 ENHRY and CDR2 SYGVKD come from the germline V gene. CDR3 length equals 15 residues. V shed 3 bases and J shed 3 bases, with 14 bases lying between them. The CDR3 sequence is CAISDPGPRDTEAFF. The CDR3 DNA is TGTGCCATCAGTGATCCGGGACCCCGGGACACTGAAGCTTTCTTT.

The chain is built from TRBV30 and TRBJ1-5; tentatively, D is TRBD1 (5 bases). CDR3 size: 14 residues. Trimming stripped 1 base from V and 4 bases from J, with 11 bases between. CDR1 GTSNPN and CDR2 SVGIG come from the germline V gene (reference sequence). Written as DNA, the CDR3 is TGTGCCTGGAGTGGAGGGACTTTGAATCAGCCCCAGCATTTT. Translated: CAWSGGTLNQPQHF.

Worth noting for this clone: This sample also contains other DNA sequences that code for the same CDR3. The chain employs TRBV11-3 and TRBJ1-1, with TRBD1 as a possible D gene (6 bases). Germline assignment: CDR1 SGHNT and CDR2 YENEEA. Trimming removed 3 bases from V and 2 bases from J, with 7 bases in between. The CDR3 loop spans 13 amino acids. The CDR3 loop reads CASSLGGNTEAFF. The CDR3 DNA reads TGTGCCAGCAGCTTGGGGGGCAACACTGAAGCTTTCTTT.

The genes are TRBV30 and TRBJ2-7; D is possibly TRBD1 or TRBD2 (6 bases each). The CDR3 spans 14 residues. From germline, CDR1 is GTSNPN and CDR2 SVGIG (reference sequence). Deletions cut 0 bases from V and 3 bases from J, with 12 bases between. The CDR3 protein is CAWSVQGGNYEQYF. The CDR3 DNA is TGTGCCTGGAGTGTACAAGGGGGGAACTACGAGCAGTACTTC.

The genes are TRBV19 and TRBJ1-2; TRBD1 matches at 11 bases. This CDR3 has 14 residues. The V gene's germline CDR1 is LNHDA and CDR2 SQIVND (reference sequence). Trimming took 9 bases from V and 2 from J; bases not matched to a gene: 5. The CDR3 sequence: CASRDRGFNYGYTF. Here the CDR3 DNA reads TGTGCCAGCCGGGACAGGGGGTTCAACTATGGCTACACCTTC.

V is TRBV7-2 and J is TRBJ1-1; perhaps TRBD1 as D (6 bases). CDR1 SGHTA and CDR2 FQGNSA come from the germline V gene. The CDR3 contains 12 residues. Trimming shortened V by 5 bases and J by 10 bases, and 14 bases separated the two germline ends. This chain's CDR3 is CASSDHRERAFF. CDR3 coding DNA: TGTGCCAGCAGCGATCACAGGGAGAGAGCTTTCTTT.

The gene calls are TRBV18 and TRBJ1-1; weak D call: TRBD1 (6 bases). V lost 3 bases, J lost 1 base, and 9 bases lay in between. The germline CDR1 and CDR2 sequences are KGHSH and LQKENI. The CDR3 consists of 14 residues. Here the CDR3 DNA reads TGTGCCAGCTCACCTGGGACACAGAACACTGAAGCTTTCTTT. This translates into CASSPGTQNTEAFF.

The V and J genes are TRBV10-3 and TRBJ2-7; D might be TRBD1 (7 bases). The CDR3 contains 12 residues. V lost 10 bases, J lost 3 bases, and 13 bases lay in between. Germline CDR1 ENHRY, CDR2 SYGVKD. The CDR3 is CASGDRIYEQYF. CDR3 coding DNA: TGTGCCAGCGGGGACAGAATCTACGAGCAGTACTTC.

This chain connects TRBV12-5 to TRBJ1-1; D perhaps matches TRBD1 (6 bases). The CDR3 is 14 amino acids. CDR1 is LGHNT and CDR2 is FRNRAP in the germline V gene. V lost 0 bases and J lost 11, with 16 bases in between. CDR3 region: CASGLVLSGGRAFF. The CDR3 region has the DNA TGTGCTAGTGGTTTGGTACTATCCGGGGGCAGGGCTTTCTTT.

CDR3 residues: CASSLEAGDAWYYGYTF. The CDR3 DNA sequence: TGCGCCAGCAGCTTGGAGGCAGGGGATGCCTGGTACTATGGCTACACCTTC. The V call is TRBV5-1, the J call TRBJ1-2; possibly TRBD1 for D (6 bases). The CDR3 is 17 residues long. Germline V gene data show CDR1 as SGHRS and CDR2 as YFSETQ. The V and J ends lost 0 bases and 3 bases respectively, with 18 bases between them.

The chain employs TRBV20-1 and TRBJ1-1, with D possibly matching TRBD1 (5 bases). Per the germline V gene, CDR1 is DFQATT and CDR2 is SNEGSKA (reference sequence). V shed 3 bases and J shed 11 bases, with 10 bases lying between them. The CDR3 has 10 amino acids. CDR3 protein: CSASQGGAFF. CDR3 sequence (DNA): TGCAGTGCTAGCCAGGGCGGTGCTTTCTTT.

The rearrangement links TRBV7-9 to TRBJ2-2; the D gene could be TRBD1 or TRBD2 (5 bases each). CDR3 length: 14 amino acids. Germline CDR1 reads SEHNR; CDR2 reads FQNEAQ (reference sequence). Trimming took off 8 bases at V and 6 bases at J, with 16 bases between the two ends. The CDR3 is CASSLGDVAGELFF. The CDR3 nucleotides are TGTGCCAGCTCTCTTGGGGACGTTGCCGGGGAGCTGTTTTTT. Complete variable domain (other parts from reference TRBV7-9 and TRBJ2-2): DTGVSQNPRHKITKRGQNVTFRCDPISEHNRLYWYRQTLGQGPEFLTYFQNEAQLEKSRLLSDRFSAERPKGSFSTLEIQRTEQGDSAMYLCASSLGDVAGELFFGEGSRLTVL.

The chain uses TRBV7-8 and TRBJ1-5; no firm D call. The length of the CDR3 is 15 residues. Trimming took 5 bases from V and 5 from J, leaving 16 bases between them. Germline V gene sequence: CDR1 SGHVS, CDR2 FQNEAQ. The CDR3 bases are TGTGCCAGCAGCCGTCTCAGCAGCTCGGATCAGCCCCAGCATTTT. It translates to CASSRLSSSDQPQHF. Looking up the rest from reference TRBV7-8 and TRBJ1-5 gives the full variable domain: GAGVSQSPRYKVAKRGQDVALRCDPISGHVSLFWYQQALGQGPEFLTYFQNEAQLDKSGLPSDRFFAERPEGSVSTLKIQRTQQEDSAVYLCASSRLSSSDQPQHFGDGTRLSIL.

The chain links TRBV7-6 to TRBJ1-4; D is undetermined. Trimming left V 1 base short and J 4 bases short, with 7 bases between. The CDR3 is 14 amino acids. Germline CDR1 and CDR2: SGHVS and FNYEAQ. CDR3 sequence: CASSLGRNNEKLFF. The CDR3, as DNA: TGTGCCAGCAGCTTAGGGCGGAATAATGAAAAACTGTTTTTT. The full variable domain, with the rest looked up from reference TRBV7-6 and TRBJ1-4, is GAGVSQSPRYKVTKRGQDVALRCDPISGHVSLYWYRQALGQGPEFLTYFNYEAQQDKSGLPNDRFSAERPEGSISTLTIQRTEQRDSAMYRCASSLGRNNEKLFFGSGTQLSVL.

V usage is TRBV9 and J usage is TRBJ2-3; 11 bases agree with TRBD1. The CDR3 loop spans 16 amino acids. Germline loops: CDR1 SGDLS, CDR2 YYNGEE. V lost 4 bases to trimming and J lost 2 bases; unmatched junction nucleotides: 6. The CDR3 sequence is CASSPWDRGTTDTQYF. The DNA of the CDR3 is TGTGCCAGCAGCCCGTGGGACAGGGGGACCACAGATACGCAGTATTTT.

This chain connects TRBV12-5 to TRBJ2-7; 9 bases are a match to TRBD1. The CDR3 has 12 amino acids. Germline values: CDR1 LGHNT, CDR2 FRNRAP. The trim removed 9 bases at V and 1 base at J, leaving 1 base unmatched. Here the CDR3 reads CARGTGSYEQYF. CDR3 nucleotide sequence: TGTGCTAGGGGGACAGGGTCCTACGAGCAGTACTTC. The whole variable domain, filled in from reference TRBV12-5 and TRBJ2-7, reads DARVTQTPRHKVTEMGQEVTMRCQPILGHNTVFWYRQTMMQGLELLAYFRNRAPLDDSGMPKDRFSAEMPDATLATLKIQPSEPRDSAVYFCARGTGSYEQYFGPGTRLTVT.

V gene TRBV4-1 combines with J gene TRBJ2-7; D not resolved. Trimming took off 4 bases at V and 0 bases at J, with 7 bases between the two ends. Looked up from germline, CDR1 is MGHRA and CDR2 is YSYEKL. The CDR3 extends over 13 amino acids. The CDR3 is CASSLGPSYEQYF. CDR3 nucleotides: TGCGCCAGCAGCCTTGGGCCCTCCTACGAGCAGTACTTC.

The CDR3 is CASSQGRQETQYF. CDR3 sequence (DNA): TGTGCCAGCAGCCAAGGGCGGCAAGAGACCCAGTACTTC. This chain links TRBV6-5 with TRBJ2-5; D is uncertain. Between the trimmed V and J ends, which lost 6 bases and 2 bases, there was a span of 10 bases. Germline CDR1 MNHEY, CDR2 SVGAGI. CDR3 length: 13 amino acids.

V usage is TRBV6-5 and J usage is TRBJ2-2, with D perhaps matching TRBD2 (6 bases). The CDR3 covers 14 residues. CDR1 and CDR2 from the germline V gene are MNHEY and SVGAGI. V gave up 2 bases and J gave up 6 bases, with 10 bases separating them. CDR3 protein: CASSYLREAGELFF. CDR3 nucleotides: TGTGCCAGCAGTTACCTTAGGGAGGCCGGGGAGCTGTTTTTT.